This T cell receptor beta chain was observed in a study of blood T cell repertoires in COVID-19. As for the study in general: PBMCs, B-cell-depleted T cells, or T cells were the source of the cDNA or gDNA that made up the material.

Sequenced by immunoSEQ multiplex PCR; TCRdb stores in-frame clones only, minus some. This sample has 200,000 or so clones; around 86% occur once, and the top ten carry approximately 5.9%. CDR1 SGHTA and CDR2 FQGNSA come from the germline V gene. This CDR3 is built from 13 residues. Trimming took off 1 base at V and 6 bases at J, with 7 bases between the two ends. The V and J genes are TRBV7-2 and TRBJ2-4; perhaps TRBD2 as D (5 bases). This TCR derives from an elderly man with acute or convalescent COVID-19. Sequencing was carried out using peripheral blood. In nucleotides, the CDR3 is TGTGCCAGCAGCTTAGGAGGGATAAACATTCAGTACTTC. The encoded protein is CASSLGGINIQYF.